This T cell receptor (beta chain) came from a study of T cell responses to AZD1222 COVID-19 vaccine (TCRdb year 2021). Background on the whole study: TCR sequencing covered about 230 trial participants: 200 to 220 given two doses of AZD1222 and around 25 given two doses of MenACWY control vaccine. Enrollment into the trials was organized by age into subgroups of 18-55, 56-69 and 70-plus years, and those subgroups contained roughly 140, 27 and 60 TCR-sequenced participants, respectively. The research as a whole found: Because no samples from the day 14 peak response were available, repertoires could be characterized only after the peak T cell response. The whole spike protein was spanned by vaccine-associated CD4 TCRs, and dominant responses were seen in regions 160-218 and 743-854. The 56-69-year group was small, and its depth increase did not reach significance, likely because of low power. A significant rise in spike-specific TCR breadth and depth was observed after two AZD1222 doses relative to day 0 and relative to MenACWY recipients. Participants were mostly white British and included more females than males, and it was suggested by the authors that clonal diversity may have been underestimated. Reportedly, almost half of the unique spike-specific TCRs recognized epitopes lying outside the regions that are mutated in the B.1.351 and B.1.1.7 variants. Only a handful of AZD1222 recipients were SARS-CoV-2 seropositive at baseline, limiting conclusions about previously exposed vaccinees.

The time point label on this specimen signifies: about 28 days (+/-7) after the second vaccine dose. AZD1222 recipients with second doses at about 4 weeks or about 12 weeks were pooled, because spike-specific TCR depth and breadth did not differ between schedules. Vaccinee samples came from UK trials COV001 and COV002, including a single-blind randomized controlled phase 2/3 trial of AZD1222 (ChAdOx1 nCoV-19) in healthy adults. Trial participant PBMC samples were collected at day 0 and day 28 after the second dose for TCRbeta chain sequencing. A note on this clone: Its antigen remains unidentified. One base away there is no much larger clone; base qualities are not given.

Counted from cysteine to phenylalanine, this CDR3 has 16 amino acids. Only the CDR3 DNA stays, 48 bases, in frame from base 1. The V and J ends are trimmed by 1 base and 2 bases, leaving 17 bases between them. Via the germline V gene (reference sequence), CDR1 is GTSNPN and CDR2 SVGIG. The CDR3 regions of human TCRbeta chains were analyzed by immunosequencing. Turning to the authors' computational methods: Repertoire TCRs were checked for matches against a reference library of SARS-CoV-2-specific TCRs that had been generated using the MIRA antigen-specificity platform. Breadth meant the fraction of unique TCRs that were SARS-CoV-2-associated, whereas depth meant the fraction of total T cells that were SARS-CoV-2-associated. Using the MIRA data, each spike-specific TCR was mapped to the spike region that the TCR reacts to and placed in a CD4 or CD8 class. Log10-transformed breadth and depth values were compared by one-way ANOVA with Sidak's multiple comparisons tests. Drawn from immuneACCESS, this table holds only the in-frame rearrangements with V and J called that TCRdb kept. Clones are partly lost; checked studies trace under half to an unresolved V gene and leave the rest unexplained. The DNA gave D and trimming, while V, J and clone size come from that table. Counted in this sample were fewer than 150,000 clones; around 89% of them appeared once. 6% to 8.5% of the sample is taken by the ten largest.

The sequencing here drew on peripheral blood, taken 28 days after the second AZD1222 dose. The source is an adult who received the AZD1222 COVID-19 vaccine. The V and J segments used are TRBV30 and TRBJ2-5; the D region possibly corresponds to TRBD1 (6 bases align). The DNA is TGTGCCTGGAGTGGCTGGGGACACAAACAACAAGAGACCCAGTACTTC. This sequence encodes CAWSGWGHKQQETQYF.